What follows are 21 T cell receptor beta chains derived from one specimen sequenced in a study of Ad26.COV2.S vaccination and SARS-CoV-2 variants. Treatment meaning: 15 to 20 received Ad26.COV2.S at low or high dose, single or two shots; about 5 received placebo; per-sample allocation not given. Specimens were obtained on day 63 following the first vaccine or placebo injection. Sequencing used immunoSEQ multiplex PCR; TCRdb keeps in-frame clones, though not all of them. The sample includes around 300,000 clones, about 87% of them seen just once. The sequencing here drew on peripheral blood, taken in a trial of Ad26.COV2.S vaccine versus placebo. These receptors were taken from a person aged 18-60 years who received the Ad26.COV2.S COVID-19 vaccine or a placebo.

This rearrangement joins TRBV11-2 to TRBJ1-1; D is unclear. V shed 1 base and J shed 7 bases, with 10 bases lying between them. The length of the CDR3 is 13 residues. Germline V lookup: CDR1 SGHAT, CDR2 FQNNGV. CDR3: CASSLVAQLEAFF. The CDR3 DNA sequence: TGTGCCAGCAGCTTAGTCGCTCAACTTGAAGCTTTCTTT.

This clone was counted a single time. V usage is TRBV4-3 and J usage is TRBJ2-7, with D possibly matching TRBD1 (6 bases). V lost 5 bases and J lost 0, with 11 bases in between. Germline V gene data show CDR1 as LGHNA and CDR2 as YSLEER. This CDR3 has 14 amino acids. The CDR3 protein is CASSRDKSSYEQYF. The DNA of the CDR3 is TGCGCCAGCAGCAGGGACAAGAGCTCCTACGAGCAGTACTTC.

The chain employs TRBV5-4 and TRBJ2-7; no clear D. The CDR3 has 13 amino acids. In germline, CDR1 is SGHNT, CDR2 YYREEE (reference sequence). V gave up 0 bases and J gave up 3 bases, with 7 bases separating them. The CDR3 reads CASSLDEFYEQYF. Written as DNA, the CDR3 is TGTGCCAGCAGCTTGGACGAATTCTACGAGCAGTACTTC.

The rearrangement links TRBV5-4 to TRBJ2-5; 14 bases agree with TRBD2. CDR1 is SGHNT, CDR2 YYREEE, per germline (reference sequence). The CDR3 is made up of 19 amino acids. V lost 4 bases, J lost 8 bases, and 19 bases stayed unmatched. The CDR3 loop is CASSRTGTSGSPQGNTQYF. CDR3 sequence (DNA): TGTGCCAGCAGCAGAACCGGGACTAGCGGGAGCCCCCAAGGGAACACCCAGTACTTC.

The rearrangement joins TRBV25-1 to TRBJ2-1; 14 bases map to TRBD2. Germline CDR1 and CDR2: MGHDK and SYGVNS. This CDR3 is 18 amino acids long. After removal of 2 bases from V and 12 bases from J, the junction contained 15 bases not matched to a gene. In nucleotides, the CDR3 is TGTGCCAGCAGTGAAAGTCGCCAGGGACTAGCGGGAGTTTCAGTGCAGTTCTTC. This encodes CASSESRQGLAGVSVQFF. Full variable domain (outside the CDR3, taken from reference TRBV25-1 and TRBJ2-1): EADIYQTPRYLVIGTGKKITLECSQTMGHDKMYWYQQDPGMELHLIHYSYGVNSTEKGDLSSESTVSRIRTEHFPLTLESARPSHTSQYLCASSESRQGLAGVSVQFFGPGTRLTVL.

This chain connects TRBV4-3 to TRBJ2-2; D not certain. Trimming removed 1 base from V and 6 bases from J, with 12 bases in between. CDR3 length: 15 residues. The germline V gene has CDR1 LGHNA and CDR2 YSLEER. For the CDR3, the DNA is TGCGCCAGCAGCCAAGCGGTTCGTCTCTCCGGGGAGCTGTTTTTT. It encodes CASSQAVRLSGELFF.

Many counts were recorded for this clone. This sequence joins TRBV6-4 and TRBJ2-7, with 9 bases identical to TRBD2. V lost 3 bases and J lost 1; bases outside the gene matches: 1. This CDR3 is 14 amino acids long. The V gene's germline CDR1 is MRHNA and CDR2 SNTAGT. The CDR3 DNA sequence: TGTGCCAGCAGTGAGACTAGCGGTTCCTACGAGCAGTACTTC. Protein: CASSETSGSYEQYF.

This clone has only a few counts. The V call is TRBV30, the J call TRBJ2-3, with D possibly matching TRBD2 (6 bases). Looked up from germline, CDR1 is GTSNPN and CDR2 is SVGIG (reference sequence). The CDR3 contains 13 residues. V lost 2 bases to trimming and J lost 0 bases, with 6 bases between them. The CDR3, as DNA: TGTGCCTGGAGTCTAGCGAGCACAGATACGCAGTATTTT. Protein: CAWSLASTDTQYF.

The CDR3 loop is CASSAHYEQYF. The DNA of the CDR3 is TGTGCCAGCAGCGCCCACTACGAGCAGTACTTC. The chain recombines TRBV7-8 with TRBJ2-7; D unclear. CDR1 SGHVS and CDR2 FQNEAQ come from the germline V gene. The CDR3 has 11 amino acids. V was cut by 5 bases and J by 3 bases, with 5 bases left in between.

The V call is TRBV3-1 (or the pseudogene TRBV3-2), the J call TRBJ1-5; D remains unclear. Trimming removed 1 base from V and 5 bases from J, with 12 bases in between. Germline-derived CDR1 and CDR2 are LGHDT and YNNKEL (reference sequence). The CDR3 spans 15 residues. Here the CDR3 reads CASSQGPEPHQPQHF. CDR3 sequence (DNA): TGTGCCAGCAGCCAAGGGCCTGAACCCCATCAGCCCCAGCATTTT.

In its sample, this clone was seen a few times. The chain carries TRBV6-2 or TRBV6-3 and TRBJ1-5, with D unresolved. V was trimmed by 3 bases and J by 0 bases, leaving 9 bases between them. The CDR3 consists of 15 residues. Germline V gene sequence: CDR1 MNHEY, CDR2 SVGEGT. This CDR3 reads CASSYEGGSNQPQHF. The CDR3 DNA reads TGTGCCAGCAGTTATGAGGGCGGTAGCAATCAGCCCCAGCATTTT.

The rearrangement links TRBV5-4 to TRBJ2-5; D is undetermined. Trimming took 0 bases from V and 5 from J, leaving 5 bases between them. Germline V CDR1 and CDR2: SGHNT, YYREEE (reference sequence). The CDR3 contains 12 residues. The CDR3 nucleotides read TGTGCCAGCAGCTTGGAGGCGGAGACCCAGTACTTC. Translated, it gives CASSLEAETQYF.

This clone has more than one count but fewer than ten. The V call is TRBV5-1, the J call TRBJ2-7, with D tentatively TRBD1 or TRBD2 (5 bases each). With 2 bases removed from V and 7 bases from J, the gap between germline ends came to 16 bases. Per germline, CDR1 SGHRS and CDR2 YFSETQ. CDR3 length equals 14 residues. CDR3 protein: CASSFVVSGREQYF. In nucleotides, the CDR3 is TGCGCCAGCAGCTTTGTTGTGTCAGGGAGAGAGCAGTACTTC.

J is TRBJ1-4 and V is TRBV7-6; D gene unclear. The V gene's germline CDR1 is SGHVS and CDR2 FNYEAQ. This CDR3 has 13 residues. The ends were cut back, 4 bases at V and 8 bases at J, with 11 bases in the middle. The DNA of the CDR3 is TGTGCCAGCAGCTCAGCCCGCAGCGAAAAACTGTTTTTT. Protein sequence: CASSSARSEKLFF.

This clone was picked up one time. The rearrangement uses TRBV11-2 and TRBJ2-3; no reliable D call. Looked up from germline, CDR1 is SGHAT and CDR2 is FQNNGV. The V end lost 1 base, the J end lost 3 bases, and 8 bases lay between the germline ends. The CDR3 runs to 14 residues. CDR3 nucleotides: TGTGCCAGCAGCTTAGTATACGGAACAGATACGCAGTATTTT. Translating gives CASSLVYGTDTQYF. Full variable domain (remainder filled in from reference TRBV11-2 and TRBJ2-3): EAGVAQSPRYKIIEKRQSVAFWCNPISGHATLYWYQQILGQGPKLLIQFQNNGVVDDSQLPKDRFSAERLKGVDSTLKIQPAKLEDSAVYLCASSLVYGTDTQYFGPGTRLTVL.

The J gene is TRBJ1-4, the V gene TRBV5-4, with D possibly being TRBD1 (5 bases). Germline-derived CDR1 and CDR2 are SGHNT and YYREEE (reference sequence). V was trimmed by 3 bases and J by 8 bases, leaving 11 bases between them. The CDR3 is 13 amino acids. Written as DNA, the CDR3 is TGTGCCAGCAGCTGGGGTCGGGGCGAAAAACTGTTTTTT. Its translation: CASSWGRGEKLFF.

This sequence joins TRBV5-4 and TRBJ2-7; weak D call: TRBD2 (6 bases). V lost 0 bases to trimming and J lost 2 bases, with 12 bases between them. There are 15 residues in the CDR3. Germline V gives CDR1 SGHNT, CDR2 YYREEE (reference sequence). The CDR3 is CASSLAGLSTYEQYF. CDR3 DNA: TGTGCCAGCAGCTTGGCGGGACTCTCTACCTACGAGCAGTACTTC.

The gene calls are TRBV11-2 and TRBJ1-1, with a tentative D call TRBD1 (6 bases). Trimming removed 3 bases from V and 0 bases from J, with 8 bases in between. The germline CDR1 and CDR2 sequences are SGHAT and FQNNGV. The CDR3 runs to 14 residues. The CDR3 loop is CASSFRDMNTEAFF. The CDR3 region has the DNA TGTGCCAGCAGCTTCAGGGACATGAACACTGAAGCTTTCTTT.

V usage is TRBV13 and J usage is TRBJ2-3, with D unclear. V lost 2 bases to trimming and J lost 1 base, with 4 bases between them. Germline CDR1 is PRHDT and CDR2 is FYEKMQ (reference sequence). The CDR3 has 13 residues. The CDR3, as DNA: TGTGCCAGCAGCTTAATTGGCACAGATACGCAGTATTTT. Protein sequence: CASSLIGTDTQYF.

The V gene is TRBV28, the J gene TRBJ1-2, with no clear D. This CDR3 is 14 amino acids long. Germline loops: CDR1 MDHEN, CDR2 SYDVKM. Trimming cost V 7 bases and J 2 bases, with 14 bases left between them. CDR3 DNA: TGTGCCAGCACCTATGGCGGCACGAACTATGGCTACACCTTC. It codes for CASTYGGTNYGYTF.

The rearrangement joins TRBV11-2 to TRBJ2-5; TRBD1 might be the D (6 bases). With 2 bases removed from V and 6 bases from J, the gap between germline ends came to 10 bases. The CDR3 sequence is 13 residues long. Germline-derived CDR1 and CDR2 are SGHAT and FQNNGV. The CDR3 loop reads CASSLNTGKTQYF. Written as DNA, the CDR3 is TGTGCCAGCAGCTTAAACACAGGGAAGACCCAGTACTTC.